A single sample gave rise to the 8 T cell receptor beta chains below, sequenced in a study of tumour-infiltrating T cells in Burkitt lymphoma. This table comes from immunoSEQ multiplex PCR, and its TCRdb copy is limited to in-frame clones, with some not included. The sample yields about 4,900 clones, roughly 10% seen once. Sequencing was done on a sample of tumor tissue. All receptors derive from a human donor with diffuse large B-cell lymphoma.

The sample holds a few counts of this clone. The J gene is TRBJ1-2, the V gene TRBV6-6, with no clear D. Germline loops: CDR1 MNHNY, CDR2 SVGAGI (reference sequence). Deletions cut 10 bases from V and 2 bases from J, with 17 bases between. The CDR3 is 14 residues long. CDR3 in DNA: TGTGCCACTCAAATCCCCCCGGAGAACTATGGCTACACCTTC. Amino acids: CATQIPPENYGYTF.

A few counts support this clone. The V gene is TRBV27, the J gene TRBJ1-3, with 8 bases aligning to TRBD1. The CDR3 loop spans 16 amino acids. Germline assignment: CDR1 MNHEY and CDR2 SMNVEV (reference sequence). With 7 bases clipped from V and 2 bases from J, the junction kept 10 bases outside the gene matches. The CDR3 sequence is CASKAGGQSPGNTIYF. CDR3 nucleotides: TGTGCCAGCAAGGCAGGGGGCCAGTCTCCTGGAAACACCATATATTTT.

The genes are TRBV6-5 and TRBJ1-2; 8 bases fit TRBD1. The length of the CDR3 is 15 residues. Per germline, CDR1 MNHEY and CDR2 SVGAGI. After removal of 2 bases from V and 8 bases from J, the junction contained 10 bases not matched to a gene. CDR3 loop: CASSYRQGRLFGYTF. The CDR3 DNA reads TGTGCCAGCAGTTACCGACAGGGGAGGCTTTTCGGCTACACCTTC.

There are a few counts of this clone. The chain couples TRBV28 to TRBJ1-4; D unclear. Trimming shortened V by 2 bases and J by 4 bases, and 8 bases separated the two germline ends. Germline-derived CDR1 and CDR2 are MDHEN and SYDVKM. The CDR3 contains 14 residues. CDR3 protein: CASSLGQLNEKLFF. The CDR3 nucleotides are TGTGCCAGCAGTTTAGGCCAGCTTAATGAAAAACTGTTTTTT.

The sample holds a few counts of this clone. The genes are TRBV10-3 and TRBJ2-3, with 7 bases lining up with TRBD2. The germline gives CDR1 ENHRY, CDR2 SYGVKD. J was trimmed by 6 bases and V by 2 bases; bases with no gene match: 5. The CDR3 is 14 residues long. The CDR3 is CAISELSGEDTQYF. CDR3 nucleotide sequence: TGTGCCATCAGTGAGCTGAGCGGGGAGGATACGCAGTATTTT.

The chain joins TRBV14 to TRBJ2-5, with 10 bases aligning to TRBD2. V was clipped by 3 bases and J by 5 bases; unmatched bases: 6. CDR1 and CDR2 (germline): SGHDN, FVKESK. The CDR3 loop spans 15 amino acids. The CDR3 bases are TGTGCCAGCAGCCACTTAGCGGGGGGTTGGGAGACCCAGTACTTC. Protein product: CASSHLAGGWETQYF.

This chain links TRBV10-2 with TRBJ1-2, with D tentatively TRBD1 (6 bases). The CDR3 runs to 15 residues. Trimming removed 3 bases at V and 1 base at J, with 12 bases between. The germline gives CDR1 WSHSY, CDR2 SAAADI. The CDR3 DNA reads as TGCGCCAGCAGTGACTCCGGACAGCTTAACTATGGCTACACCTTC. Residues: CASSDSGQLNYGYTF.

V and J are TRBV5-4 and TRBJ2-7, with a possible D match to TRBD1 (6 bases). Per germline, CDR1 SGHNT and CDR2 YYREEE (reference sequence). The CDR3 totals 14 residues. The ends were cut back, 3 bases at V and 8 bases at J, with 18 bases in the middle. The CDR3 spells CASSYRAAGVKQYF. CDR3 sequence (DNA): TGTGCCAGCAGCTACAGGGCTGCCGGAGTCAAGCAGTACTTC.